What follows are 10 T cell receptor beta chains derived from one specimen sequenced in a study of blood T cell repertoires in COVID-19. Only in-frame clones appear in the TCRdb table, and some are missing; sequencing was by immunoSEQ multiplex PCR. The sample carries over 200,000 clones, around 80% recorded once. The sequenced sample consisted of peripheral blood. The receptors come from a man at least 80 years old with acute or convalescent COVID-19.

This chain connects TRBV11-2 to TRBJ2-6, with a weak D call TRBD1 (5 bases). Germline V gene data show CDR1 as SGHAT and CDR2 as FQNNGV. This CDR3 is 15 amino acids long. The germline V and J ends were trimmed by 6 bases and 2 bases, with 11 bases remaining between them. CDR3 residues: CASSTTAAGANVLTF. The CDR3 coding sequence is TGTGCCAGCAGTACGACAGCCGCTGGGGCCAACGTCCTGACTTTC.

The J gene is TRBJ1-4, the V gene TRBV6-1; D unresolved. CDR1 is MNHNS and CDR2 is SASEGT in the germline V gene. The CDR3 extends over 15 amino acids. V was shortened by 3 bases and J by 0 bases, with 8 bases between the two germline ends. CDR3: CASSDLAATNEKLFF. Written as DNA, the CDR3 is TGTGCCAGCAGTGACCTTGCGGCAACTAATGAAAAACTGTTTTTT.

The CDR3 is CSASDRYQETQYF. CDR3 sequence (DNA): TGCAGTGCTAGTGACAGGTACCAAGAGACCCAGTACTTC. V is TRBV20-1 and J is TRBJ2-5; D might be TRBD1 (6 bases). Germline V lookup: CDR1 DFQATT, CDR2 SNEGSKA (reference sequence). With 3 bases removed from V and 0 bases from J, the gap between germline ends came to 8 bases. This CDR3 has 13 residues.

CDR3 protein: CASGPEGTAQFF. CDR3 DNA: TGTGCCAGCGGGCCCGAGGGGACAGCGCAATTTTTT. The gene calls are TRBV9 and TRBJ1-4, with 7 bases aligning to TRBD1. The CDR3 runs to 12 residues. Germline V gene data show CDR1 as SGDLS and CDR2 as YYNGEE. V was pared by 7 bases and J by 17 bases, with 14 bases of the junction left unmatched.

This chain joins TRBV18 and TRBJ1-2; D is undetermined. CDR1 is KGHSH and CDR2 is LQKENI in the germline V gene. V gave up 3 bases and J gave up 2 bases, with 13 bases separating them. The CDR3 sequence is 15 residues long. CDR3 protein: CASSPRDQSNYGYTF. The CDR3 DNA follows: TGTGCCAGCTCACCGAGGGATCAGTCGAACTATGGCTACACCTTC.

The chain recombines TRBV20-1 with TRBJ2-1; the D gene is possibly TRBD1 (5 bases). V lost 3 bases and J 8 bases, leaving 14 bases between the germline ends. The germline gives CDR1 DFQATT, CDR2 SNEGSKA (reference sequence). The CDR3 contains 13 residues. CDR3 sequence (DNA): TGCAGTGCTAGTGCAGGGCTCGGCGATGAGCAGTTCTTC. This encodes CSASAGLGDEQFF.

This clone was observed a handful of times. The chain recombines TRBV3-1 (or the pseudogene TRBV3-2) with TRBJ1-2, with a possible D match to TRBD1 (5 bases). This CDR3 spans 12 amino acids. The V and J ends lost 1 base and 7 bases respectively, with 7 bases between them. Germline V gene lookup returns CDR1 LGHDT and CDR2 YNNKEL (reference sequence). CDR3 protein: CASSQVGGGYTF. The CDR3 coding sequence is TGTGCCAGCAGCCAAGTCGGGGGTGGCTACACCTTC.

CDR3 bases: TGCGCCAGCAGGCCTACCCCCGGGACAGTTGAAAATTCACCCCTCCACTTT. Translation gives CASRPTPGTVENSPLHF. V is TRBV5-1 and J is TRBJ1-6, with TRBD1 identical over 7 bases. The CDR3 spans 17 residues. With 5 bases clipped from V and 7 bases from J, the junction kept 15 bases outside the gene matches. Per the germline V gene, CDR1 is SGHRS and CDR2 is YFSETQ.

The chain employs TRBV7-2 and TRBJ2-7; D might be TRBD1 (6 bases). V lost 5 bases and J 0 bases, leaving 14 bases between the germline ends. CDR3 size: 15 residues. Germline values: CDR1 SGHTA, CDR2 FQGNSA. DNA for the CDR3: TGTGCCAGCAGCCAAGGTAGGGGGATCTCCTACGAGCAGTACTTC. It specifies CASSQGRGISYEQYF.

The chain couples TRBV5-4 to TRBJ2-3; D gene uncertain. CDR3 length: 13 residues. Germline V gives CDR1 SGHNT, CDR2 YYREEE (reference sequence). Trimming shortened V by 5 bases and J by 5 bases, and 12 bases separated the two germline ends. For the CDR3, the DNA is TGTGCCAGCAGATCCCCTATGCAAGATACGCAGTATTTT. As protein: CASRSPMQDTQYF.